Below are 25 T cell receptor beta chains sequenced from a single sample in a study of blood T cell repertoires in COVID-19. Clones were read by immunoSEQ multiplex PCR, and TCRdb kept only the in-frame ones, dropping some. This sample has a few hundred thousand clones, with 85% to 90% found just once. Material: peripheral blood. Every receptor here comes from a woman between 45 and 60 years old with active or convalescent COVID-19.

The rearrangement joins TRBV5-1 to TRBJ2-1; TRBD1 is a possible D gene (5 bases). Trimming stripped 3 bases from V and 8 bases from J, with 15 bases between. This CDR3 has 14 amino acids. Germline-derived CDR1 and CDR2 are SGHRS and YFSETQ. This CDR3 is CASSSSRIRDEQFF. The CDR3 coding sequence is TGCGCCAGCAGCTCCTCTAGGATCAGGGATGAGCAGTTCTTC.

The rearrangement uses TRBV10-3 and TRBJ1-2, with D possibly matching TRBD1 (6 bases). The CDR3 is 15 amino acids. Deletions cut 5 bases from V and 6 bases from J, with 19 bases between. Germline V gene lookup returns CDR1 ENHRY and CDR2 SYGVKD. CDR3 coding DNA: TGTGCCATCAGTCGGGACATAAAACTGTCTCATGGCTACACCTTC. Amino acids: CAISRDIKLSHGYTF.

The chain is built from TRBV30 and TRBJ2-7, with 11 bases lining up with TRBD2. This CDR3 is 18 amino acids long. V dropped 0 bases and J dropped 7; count of bases not matched to a gene: 17. The germline CDR1 and CDR2 sequences are GTSNPN and SVGIG (reference sequence). This CDR3 reads CAWSVGGTLAGGLGEQYF. Here the CDR3 DNA reads TGTGCCTGGAGTGTAGGAGGGACCCTAGCGGGGGGTTTAGGGGAGCAGTACTTC.

The gene calls are TRBV7-9 and TRBJ2-1; 10 bases align to TRBD1. CDR1 is SEHNR, CDR2 FQNEAQ, per germline (reference sequence). Germline trimming cut 2 bases from V and 6 bases from J; bases unmatched to any gene: 4. CDR3 length: 15 amino acids. The chain's CDR3 is CASSLSGTGANEQFF. CDR3 nucleotide sequence: TGTGCCAGCAGCTTAAGCGGGACAGGGGCCAATGAGCAGTTCTTC.

This chain connects TRBV3-1 (or the pseudogene TRBV3-2) to TRBJ2-7, with TRBD2 matching 8 bases. Germline V gene data show CDR1 as LGHDT and CDR2 as YNNKEL (reference sequence). The V gene end was trimmed by 5 bases and the J gene end by 6 bases; junction bases not matched to a gene: 12. This CDR3 contains 15 residues. This CDR3 is CASSSATRAGGEQYF. Written as DNA, the CDR3 is TGTGCCAGCAGCTCAGCCACGAGGGCGGGAGGCGAGCAGTACTTC.

The CDR3 bases are TGTGCCAGCAGCGTATCCGGTCGACAGGAACTCAATGGCTACACCTTC. Amino acid sequence: CASSVSGRQELNGYTF. This rearrangement joins TRBV9 to TRBJ1-2; tentatively, D is TRBD1 (6 bases). Germline V gene sequence: CDR1 SGDLS, CDR2 YYNGEE. V lost 1 base to trimming and J lost 6 bases, with 19 bases between them. The CDR3 contains 16 residues.

The chain carries TRBV5-8 and TRBJ1-4; D is uncertain. V was cut by 2 bases and J by 8 bases, with 13 bases left in between. The CDR3 is 14 amino acids. Germline lookup yields CDR1 SGHTS and CDR2 YDEGEE. The CDR3, as DNA: TGTGCCAGCAGCTTCGGACTCGGCCGGGAAAAACTGTTTTTT. As protein: CASSFGLGREKLFF.

The chain carries TRBV19 and TRBJ1-2; D is unresolved. Trimming shortened V by 0 bases and J by 2 bases, and 10 bases separated the two germline ends. Germline lookup yields CDR1 LNHDA and CDR2 SQIVND (reference sequence). The CDR3 contains 15 residues. Here the CDR3 DNA reads TGTGCCAGTAGTATAGAAAAAACAGTGAACTATGGCTACACCTTC. Translating it yields CASSIEKTVNYGYTF.

This clone has a single count. This CDR3 reads CASSLNNPETQYF. The CDR3 nucleotides read TGTGCCAGCAGTTTGAACAACCCCGAGACCCAGTACTTC. V usage is TRBV12-3 or TRBV12-4 and J usage is TRBJ2-5; D gene ambiguous. CDR3 length: 13 amino acids. The V end lost 3 bases, the J end lost 5 bases, and 10 bases lay between the germline ends.

This clone showed up just once. The chain couples TRBV19 to TRBJ1-1; 10 bases line up with TRBD1. The V gene's germline CDR1 is LNHDA and CDR2 SQIVND (reference sequence). The CDR3 is 16 residues long. The junction had 9 bases not matched to a gene; V was cut back by 8 bases and J by 0 bases. The CDR3 coding sequence is TGTGCCAGTTATGACAGGGGGCTACCCTTGAACACTGAAGCTTTCTTT. Residues: CASYDRGLPLNTEAFF.

This clone was observed a handful of times. The V call is TRBV5-4, the J call TRBJ1-1, with D possibly matching TRBD1 (6 bases). Trimming removed 4 bases at V and 3 bases at J, with 16 bases between. This CDR3 contains 15 residues. The germline V gene has CDR1 SGHNT and CDR2 YYREEE (reference sequence). CDR3 bases: TGTGCCAGCAGCCCCCCCGGGGGGCGGTACACTGAAGCTTTCTTT. Its translation is CASSPPGGRYTEAFF. The variable domain in full, with the rest retrieved from reference TRBV5-4 and TRBJ1-1, is ETGVTQSPTHLIKTRGQQVTLRCSSQSGHNTVSWYQQALGQGPQFIFQYYREEENGRGNFPPRFSGLQFPNYSSELNVNALELDDSALYLCASSPPGGRYTEAFFGQGTRLTVV.

The rearrangement joins TRBV5-3 to TRBJ2-1; the match to TRBD2 covers 13 bases. TRBV5-3 is filed as an ORF, its function uncertain. The ends lost 4 bases at V and 1 base at J; junction bases unmatched: 5. The CDR3 covers 17 residues. The CDR3 protein is CARSVLAGGPSYNEQFF. The CDR3 DNA reads TGTGCCAGAAGCGTACTAGCGGGGGGGCCATCCTACAATGAGCAGTTCTTC.

The rearrangement links TRBV19 to TRBJ1-6, with D unclear. There are 14 residues in the CDR3. CDR1 and CDR2 from the germline V gene are LNHDA and SQIVND (reference sequence). V lost 3 bases, J lost 7 bases, and 10 bases lay in between. CDR3 in DNA: TGTGCCAGTAGTATCCGTCAGTCAAATTCACCCCTCCACTTT. It translates to CASSIRQSNSPLHF. Looking up the rest from reference TRBV19 and TRBJ1-6 gives the full variable domain: DGGITQSPKYLFRKEGQNVTLSCEQNLNHDAMYWYRQDPGQGLRLIYYSQIVNDFQKGDIAEGYSVSREKKESFPLTVTSAQKNPTAFYLCASSIRQSNSPLHFGNGTRLTVT.

The J gene is TRBJ1-5, the V gene TRBV6-2 or TRBV6-3; 9 nucleotides agree with TRBD1. In germline, CDR1 is MNHEY, CDR2 SVGEGT. This CDR3 has 16 amino acids. V trimming: 5 bases; J trimming: 2 bases; junction bases outside the gene matches: 7. The CDR3 spells CASSPRTGAGNQPQHF. The CDR3 DNA follows: TGTGCCAGCAGTCCCCGGACAGGGGCGGGCAATCAGCCCCAGCATTTT.

In DNA form, the CDR3 reads TGTGCCAGCAGCTTGGAACAGCCGCGCGTAGAAGCTTTCTTT. Translation: CASSLEQPRVEAFF. The J gene is TRBJ1-1, the V gene TRBV5-5; D remains unclear. V lost 0 bases and J lost 8, with 14 bases in between. The CDR3 covers 14 residues. Germline-derived CDR1 and CDR2 are SGHKS and YYEKEE (reference sequence). Filled out from reference TRBV5-5 and TRBJ1-1, the complete variable domain reads DAGVTQSPTHLIKTRGQQVTLRCSPISGHKSVSWYQQVLGQGPQFIFQYYEKEERGRGNFPDRFSARQFPNYSSELNVNALLLGDSALYLCASSLEQPRVEAFFGQGTRLTVV.

CDR3 nucleotide sequence: TGTGCCAGCAGCTTTGGGAGCCCGGGCAATGAGCAGTTCTTC. It encodes CASSFGSPGNEQFF. The gene calls are TRBV7-2 and TRBJ2-1, with D possibly TRBD2 on 5 matching bases. The V gene lost 3 bases and the J gene lost 6 bases, with 12 bases spanning the gap. Per the germline V gene, CDR1 is SGHTA and CDR2 is FQGNSA. The CDR3 covers 14 residues.

Only a few counts were recorded for this clone. The chain joins TRBV7-2 to TRBJ1-1; D gene ambiguous. V lost 1 base, J lost 0 bases, and 9 bases lay in between. Germline lookup yields CDR1 SGHTA and CDR2 FQGNSA. The CDR3 extends over 15 amino acids. For the CDR3, the DNA is TGTGCCAGCAGCTTAGGTTTCAGTTTGAACACTGAAGCTTTCTTT. Residues: CASSLGFSLNTEAFF. Combining the CDR3 with reference TRBV7-2 and TRBJ1-1 gives the whole variable domain GAGVSQSPSNKVTEKGKDVELRCDPISGHTALYWYRQSLGQGLEFLIYFQGNSAPDKSGLPSDRFSAERTGGSVSTLTIQRTQQEDSAVYLCASSLGFSLNTEAFFGQGTRLTVV.

This clone was recorded only once. The chain recombines TRBV19 with TRBJ2-1; 8 bases are a match to TRBD2. CDR1 is LNHDA, CDR2 SQIVND, per germline (reference sequence). This CDR3 is 17 amino acids long. V was clipped by 2 bases and J by 3 bases; unmatched bases: 9. CDR3: CASSIQKAGVLYNEQFF. The CDR3 DNA reads TGTGCCAGTAGTATACAAAAAGCGGGAGTACTCTACAATGAGCAGTTCTTC.

A remark on this clone: Sequence at one end of the junction differs from germline and may be a read error. The chain carries TRBV18 and TRBJ1-6; 9 bases map to TRBD1. The CDR3 runs to 14 residues. The germline gives CDR1 KGHSH, CDR2 LQKENI. Here the CDR3 reads CASSFRDRDSPLHF. CDR3 nucleotide sequence: TGTGCCAGCTCATTCCGGGACAGGGATTCGCCCCTCCACTTT. Looking up the rest from reference TRBV18 and TRBJ1-6 gives the full variable domain: NAGVMQNPRHLVRRRGQEARLRCSPMKGHSHVYWYRQLPEEGLKFMVYLQKENIIDESGMPKERFSAEFPKEGPSILRIQQVVRGDSAAYFCASSFRDRDSPLHFGNGTRLTVT.

This chain uses TRBV7-9 with TRBJ1-3; 11 nucleotides align to TRBD1. V shed 5 bases and J 0 bases; nucleotides not matched to a gene: 6. The CDR3 loop spans 17 amino acids. Germline V gene data show CDR1 as SEHNR and CDR2 as FQNEAQ (reference sequence). The CDR3 region has the DNA TGTGCCAGCAGCAAAGGACAGGGGGCCTCCTCTGGAAACACCATATATTTT. Encoded protein: CASSKGQGASSGNTIYF.

The chain combines TRBV4-3 with TRBJ1-6, with 10 nucleotides matching TRBD1. Looked up from germline, CDR1 is LGHNA and CDR2 is YSLEER. The J segment lost 8 bases and the V segment lost 4 bases, leaving 5 bases of the junction unmatched. The CDR3 contains 15 residues. The CDR3 nucleotides read TGCGCCAGCAGCCTCGGGACAGGGGATGATTCACCCCTCCACTTT. Encoded protein: CASSLGTGDDSPLHF.

The V and J genes are TRBV6-2 or TRBV6-3 and TRBJ1-4, with D perhaps TRBD1 (5 bases). The germline V gene encodes CDR1 MNHEY and CDR2 SVGEGT. Trimming pared 5 bases from V and 7 bases from J, leaving 8 bases between. The CDR3 has 12 residues. The CDR3 loop is CASSRQGEKLFF. CDR3 DNA: TGTGCCAGCAGTCGGCAGGGTGAAAAACTGTTTTTT.

The CDR3 DNA sequence: TGTGCCAGCAGCCCCCAGGGCACGCCGGGTCAGCCCCAGCATTTT. It encodes CASSPQGTPGQPQHF. This rearrangement joins TRBV5-5 to TRBJ1-5, with D possibly TRBD1 on 5 matching bases. Germline V gene sequence: CDR1 SGHKS, CDR2 YYEKEE (reference sequence). The ends were cut back, 4 bases at V and 6 bases at J, with 17 bases in the middle. The CDR3 contains 15 residues. The full variable domain, rest sourced from reference TRBV5-5 and TRBJ1-5, is DAGVTQSPTHLIKTRGQQVTLRCSPISGHKSVSWYQQVLGQGPQFIFQYYEKEERGRGNFPDRFSARQFPNYSSELNVNALLLGDSALYLCASSPQGTPGQPQHFGDGTRLSIL.

The J gene is TRBJ2-5, the V gene TRBV15, with D possibly matching TRBD1 (6 bases). The CDR3 consists of 12 residues. From germline, CDR1 is LNHNV and CDR2 YYDKDF (reference sequence). The CDR3 loop reads CVSQGKGETQYF. The CDR3 nucleotides are TGTGTCTCCCAGGGGAAGGGAGAGACCCAGTACTTC. The variable domain in full, with the rest retrieved from reference TRBV15 and TRBJ2-5, is DAMVIQNPRYQVTQFGKPVTLSCSQTLNHNVMYWYQQKSSQAPKLLFHYYDKDFNNEADTPDNFQSRRPNTSFCFLDIRSPGLGDTAMYLCVSQGKGETQYFGPGTRLLVL.

V gene TRBV7-9 combines with J gene TRBJ2-1; perhaps TRBD2 as D (6 bases). The CDR3 has 15 residues. Germline V gene data show CDR1 as SEHNR and CDR2 as FQNEAQ (reference sequence). Trimming shortened V by 7 bases and J by 4 bases, and 17 bases separated the two germline ends. The CDR3 loop is CASTSGSGGYNEQFF. The CDR3 bases are TGTGCCAGCACCTCCGGGAGTGGCGGGTACAATGAGCAGTTCTTC.